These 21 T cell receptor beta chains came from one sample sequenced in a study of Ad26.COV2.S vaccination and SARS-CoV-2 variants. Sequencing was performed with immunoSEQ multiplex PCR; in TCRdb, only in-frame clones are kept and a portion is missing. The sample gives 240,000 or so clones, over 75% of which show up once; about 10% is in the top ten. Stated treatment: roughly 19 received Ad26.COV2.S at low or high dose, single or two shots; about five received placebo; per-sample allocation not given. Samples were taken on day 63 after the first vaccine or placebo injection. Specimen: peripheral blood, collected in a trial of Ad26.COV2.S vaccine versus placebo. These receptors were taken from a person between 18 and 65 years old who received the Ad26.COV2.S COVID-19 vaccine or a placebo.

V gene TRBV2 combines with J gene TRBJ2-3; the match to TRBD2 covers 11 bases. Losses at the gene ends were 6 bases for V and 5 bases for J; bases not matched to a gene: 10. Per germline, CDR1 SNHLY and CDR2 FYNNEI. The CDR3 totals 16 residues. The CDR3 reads CASRTWGSGREDTQYF. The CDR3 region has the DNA TGTGCCAGCAGAACATGGGGTAGCGGGAGGGAAGATACGCAGTATTTT.

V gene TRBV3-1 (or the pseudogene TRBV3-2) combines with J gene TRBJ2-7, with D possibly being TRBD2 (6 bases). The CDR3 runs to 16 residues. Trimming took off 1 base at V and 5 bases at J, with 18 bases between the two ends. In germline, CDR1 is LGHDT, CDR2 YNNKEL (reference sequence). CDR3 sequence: CASSQAGSSAAHEQYF. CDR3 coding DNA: TGTGCCAGCAGCCAAGCGGGCTCTAGCGCCGCACACGAGCAGTACTTC.

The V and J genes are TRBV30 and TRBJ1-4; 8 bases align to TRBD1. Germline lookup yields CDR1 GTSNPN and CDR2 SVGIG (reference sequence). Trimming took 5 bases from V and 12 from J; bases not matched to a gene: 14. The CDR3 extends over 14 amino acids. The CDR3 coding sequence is TGTGCCTGGGAACCTGGACAGGGTCGTGGCGAACTGTTTTTT. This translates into CAWEPGQGRGELFF. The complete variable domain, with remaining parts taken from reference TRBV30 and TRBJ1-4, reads SQTIHQWPATLVQPVGSPLSLECTVEGTSNPNLYWYRQAAGRGLQLLFYSVGIGQISSEVPQNLSASRPQDRQFILSSKKLLLSDSGFYLCAWEPGQGRGELFFGSGTQLSVL.

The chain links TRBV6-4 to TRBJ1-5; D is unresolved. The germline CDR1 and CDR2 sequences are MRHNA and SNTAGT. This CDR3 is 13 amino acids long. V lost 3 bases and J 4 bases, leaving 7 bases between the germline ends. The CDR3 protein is CASSDRVNQPQHF. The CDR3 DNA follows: TGTGCCAGCAGTGATCGGGTTAATCAGCCCCAGCATTTT.

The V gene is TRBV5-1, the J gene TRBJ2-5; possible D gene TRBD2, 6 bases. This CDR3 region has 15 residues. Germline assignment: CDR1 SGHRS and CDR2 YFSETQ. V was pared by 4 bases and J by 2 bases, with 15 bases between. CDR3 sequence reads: CASSPQRGLQETQYF. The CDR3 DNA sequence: TGCGCCAGCAGCCCGCAGAGGGGACTGCAAGAGACCCAGTACTTC.

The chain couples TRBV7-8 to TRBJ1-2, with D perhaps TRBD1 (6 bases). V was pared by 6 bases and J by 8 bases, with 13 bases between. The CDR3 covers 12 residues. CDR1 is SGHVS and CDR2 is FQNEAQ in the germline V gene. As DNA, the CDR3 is TGTGCCAGCAGTCGACAGGCGTGGGGCTACACCTTC. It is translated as CASSRQAWGYTF.

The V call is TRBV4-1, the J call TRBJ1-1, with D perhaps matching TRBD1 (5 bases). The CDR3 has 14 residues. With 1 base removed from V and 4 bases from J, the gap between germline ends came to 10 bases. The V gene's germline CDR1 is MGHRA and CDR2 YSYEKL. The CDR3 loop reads CASSQGGVGTEAFF. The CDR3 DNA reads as TGCGCCAGCAGCCAAGGGGGGGTAGGCACTGAAGCTTTCTTT.

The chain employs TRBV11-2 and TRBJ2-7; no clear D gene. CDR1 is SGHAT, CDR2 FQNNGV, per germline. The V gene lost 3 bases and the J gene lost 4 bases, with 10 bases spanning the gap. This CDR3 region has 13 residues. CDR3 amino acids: CASSLNGPYEQYF. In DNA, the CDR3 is TGTGCCAGCAGCTTGAACGGTCCGTACGAGCAGTACTTC.

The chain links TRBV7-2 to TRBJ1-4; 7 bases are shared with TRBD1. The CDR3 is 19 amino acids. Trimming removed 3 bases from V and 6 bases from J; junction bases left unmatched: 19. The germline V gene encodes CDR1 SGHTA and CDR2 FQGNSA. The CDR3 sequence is CASSLSGSPGGGKDEKLFF. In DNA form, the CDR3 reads TGTGCCAGCAGCTTGTCGGGGAGTCCAGGGGGTGGGAAGGATGAAAAACTGTTTTTT.

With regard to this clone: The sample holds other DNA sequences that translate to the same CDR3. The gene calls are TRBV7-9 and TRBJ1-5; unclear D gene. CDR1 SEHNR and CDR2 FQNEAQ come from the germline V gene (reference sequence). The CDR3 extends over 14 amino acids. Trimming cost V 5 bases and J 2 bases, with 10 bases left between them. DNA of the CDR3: TGTGCCAGCAGCCCAGGAGGTGGCAATCAGCCCCAGCATTTT. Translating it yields CASSPGGGNQPQHF.

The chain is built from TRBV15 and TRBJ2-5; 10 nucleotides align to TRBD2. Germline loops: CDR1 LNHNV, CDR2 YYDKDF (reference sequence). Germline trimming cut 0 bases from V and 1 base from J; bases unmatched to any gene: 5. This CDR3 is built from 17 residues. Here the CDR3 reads CATSRDVLAGAQETQYF. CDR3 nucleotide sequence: TGTGCCACCAGCAGAGATGTCCTAGCGGGAGCCCAAGAGACCCAGTACTTC.

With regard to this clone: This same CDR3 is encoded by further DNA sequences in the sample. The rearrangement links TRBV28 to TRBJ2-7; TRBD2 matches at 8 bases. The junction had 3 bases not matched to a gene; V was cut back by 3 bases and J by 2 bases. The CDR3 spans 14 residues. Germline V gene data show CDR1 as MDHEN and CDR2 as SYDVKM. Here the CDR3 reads CASSLSGGPYEQYF. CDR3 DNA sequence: TGTGCCAGCAGTTTGAGCGGGGGACCCTACGAGCAGTACTTC.

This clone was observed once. In DNA, the CDR3 is TGTGCCTGGAGGGGGGGCAACTATGGCTACACCTTC. This sequence encodes CAWRGGNYGYTF. This chain links TRBV30 with TRBJ1-2, with D perhaps matching TRBD1 (6 bases). V was shortened by 3 bases and J by 2 bases, with 7 bases between the two germline ends. CDR3 length: 12 residues. CDR1 is GTSNPN, CDR2 SVGIG, per germline (reference sequence).

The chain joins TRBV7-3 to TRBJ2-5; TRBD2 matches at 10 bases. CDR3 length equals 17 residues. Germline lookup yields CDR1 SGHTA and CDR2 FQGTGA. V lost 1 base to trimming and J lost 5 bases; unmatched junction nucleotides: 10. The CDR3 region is CASSLMGPSGGGETQYF. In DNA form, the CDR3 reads TGTGCCAGCAGCTTAATGGGGCCTAGCGGGGGCGGGGAGACCCAGTACTTC.

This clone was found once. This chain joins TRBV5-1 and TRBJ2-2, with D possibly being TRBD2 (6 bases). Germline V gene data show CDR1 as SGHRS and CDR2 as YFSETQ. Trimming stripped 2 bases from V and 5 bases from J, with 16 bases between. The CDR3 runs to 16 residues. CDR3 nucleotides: TGCGCCAGCAGCTTAGGTAGCGGCCTTGGAACCGGGGAGCTGTTTTTT. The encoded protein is CASSLGSGLGTGELFF.

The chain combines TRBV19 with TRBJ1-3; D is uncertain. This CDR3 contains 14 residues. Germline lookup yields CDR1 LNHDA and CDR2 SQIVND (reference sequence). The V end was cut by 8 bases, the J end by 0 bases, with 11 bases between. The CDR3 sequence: CASGEVNSGNTIYF. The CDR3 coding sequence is TGTGCCAGTGGAGAGGTGAACTCTGGAAACACCATATATTTT.

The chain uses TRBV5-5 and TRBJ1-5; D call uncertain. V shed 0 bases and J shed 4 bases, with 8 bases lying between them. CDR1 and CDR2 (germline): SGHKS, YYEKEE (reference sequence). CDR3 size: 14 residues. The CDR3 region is CASSLGYSNQPQHF. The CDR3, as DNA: TGTGCCAGCAGCTTGGGGTATTCGAATCAGCCCCAGCATTTT.

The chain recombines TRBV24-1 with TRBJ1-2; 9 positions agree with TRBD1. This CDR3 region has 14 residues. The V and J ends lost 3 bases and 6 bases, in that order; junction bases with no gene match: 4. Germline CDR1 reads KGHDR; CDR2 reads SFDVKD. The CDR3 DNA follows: TGTGCCACCAGTGATCCCGGACAGGGGAATGGCTACACCTTC. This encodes CATSDPGQGNGYTF.

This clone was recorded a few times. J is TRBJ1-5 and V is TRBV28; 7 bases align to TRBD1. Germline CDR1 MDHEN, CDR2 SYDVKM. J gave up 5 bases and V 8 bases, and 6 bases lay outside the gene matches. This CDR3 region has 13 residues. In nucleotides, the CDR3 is TGTGCCAGCGGCCGACAGGGACATCAGCCCCAGCATTTT. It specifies CASGRQGHQPQHF.

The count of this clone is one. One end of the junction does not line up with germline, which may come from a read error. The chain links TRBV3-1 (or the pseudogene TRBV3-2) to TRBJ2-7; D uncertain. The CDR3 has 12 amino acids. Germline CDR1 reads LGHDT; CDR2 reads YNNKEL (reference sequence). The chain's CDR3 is CASSPQSFEQYF. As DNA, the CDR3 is TGTGCCAGCAGCCCCCAATCCTTCGAGCAGTACTTC.

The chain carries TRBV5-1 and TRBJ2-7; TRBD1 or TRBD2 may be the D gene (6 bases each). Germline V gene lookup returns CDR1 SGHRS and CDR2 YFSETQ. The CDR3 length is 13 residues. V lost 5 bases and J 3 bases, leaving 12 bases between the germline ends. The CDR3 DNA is TGCGCCAGCAGAGGGGGGCAGTTCTACGAGCAGTACTTC. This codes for CASRGGQFYEQYF.